Below, 10 T cell receptor beta chains from the same sample are listed, as sequenced in a study of radiation and T cells in renal cell carcinoma. Profiled with immunoSEQ multiplex PCR; TCRdb holds only in-frame clones, not every one. Here the sample spans approximately 150,000 clones, around nine tenths being singletons. Stated time point: blood 4 weeks post-SBRT, at nephrectomy. Treatment denoted: 15 Gy SBRT to primary tumor, nephrectomy 4 weeks later. This specimen consisted of blood, obtained from a patient whose treatment included radiotherapy and nephrectomy. The receptors derive from a woman aged 50 to 65 with renal cell carcinoma.

The V gene is TRBV21-1, the J gene TRBJ2-2; the table gives TRBD2 as D, unverified against the DNA. TRBV21-1 is annotated as a pseudogene. This CDR3 has 16 residues. CDR3 loop: CASSKGGLAETGELFF. The CDR3 DNA sequence: TGTGCCAGCAGCAAAGGGGGACTAGCGGAAACCGGGGAGCTGTTTTTT.

The chain has TRBV7-2 and TRBJ1-2, with D unresolved. Germline-derived CDR1 and CDR2 are SGHTA and FQGNSA. Between the trimmed V and J ends, which lost 1 base and 4 bases, there was a span of 10 bases. The CDR3 extends over 14 amino acids. The CDR3 here is CASSLGRGSYGYTF. The DNA of the CDR3 is TGTGCCAGCAGCTTAGGCAGAGGTTCCTATGGCTACACCTTC.

This chain connects TRBV30 to TRBJ1-2; possible D gene TRBD1, 5 bases. Per the germline V gene, CDR1 is GTSNPN and CDR2 is SVGIG (reference sequence). The CDR3 sequence is 16 residues long. V was trimmed by 7 bases and J by 5 bases, leaving 26 bases between them. CDR3 in DNA: TGTGCCTCCCAAAGCGGGGCCCGCGCCGGAATGTATGGCTACACCTTC. It translates to CASQSGARAGMYGYTF.

The chain links TRBV5-1 to TRBJ1-1; 10 nucleotides match TRBD1. Germline CDR1 reads SGHRS; CDR2 reads YFSETQ. J lost 1 base, V lost 0 bases, and 0 bases had no gene match. There are 15 residues in the CDR3. The CDR3 coding sequence is TGCGCCAGCAGCTTGGGGGACAGGGGGAACACTGAAGCTTTCTTT. As protein: CASSLGDRGNTEAFF.

The CDR3 sequence: CASEIRAGAYEQYF. As DNA, the CDR3 is TGTGCCAGCGAAATCCGGGCAGGGGCCTACGAGCAGTACTTC. The chain links TRBV6-6 to TRBJ2-7, with D possibly matching TRBD1 (6 bases). Trimming shortened V by 8 bases and J by 2 bases, and 16 bases separated the two germline ends. This CDR3 has 14 amino acids. Germline CDR1 is MNHNY and CDR2 is SVGAGI (reference sequence).

The chain links TRBV5-6 to TRBJ1-5; 9 nucleotides line up with TRBD1. The germline gives CDR1 SGHDT, CDR2 YYEEEE. CDR3 size: 15 residues. The ends lost 0 bases at V and 2 bases at J; junction bases unmatched: 0. DNA for the CDR3: TGTGCCAGCAGCTTGGGGACAGGGGGCAATCAGCCCCAGCATTTT. Its protein product is CASSLGTGGNQPQHF.

The V gene is TRBV27, the J gene TRBJ2-6; 9 bases line up with TRBD1. J gave up 2 bases and V 5 bases, and 4 bases lay outside the gene matches. This CDR3 is built from 16 residues. The germline V gene encodes CDR1 MNHEY and CDR2 SMNVEV (reference sequence). The CDR3 nucleotides are TGTGCCAGCAGTATTACAGGGGGCGCTGGGGCCAACGTCCTGACTTTC. Its protein product is CASSITGGAGANVLTF. Supplemented by reference TRBV27 and TRBJ2-6, the full variable domain reads EAQVTQNPRYLITVTGKKLTVTCSQNMNHEYMSWYRQDPGLGLRQIYYSMNVEVTDKGDVPEGYKVSRKEKRNFPLILESPSPNQTSLYFCASSITGGAGANVLTFGAGSRLTVL.

This chain connects TRBV5-4 to TRBJ1-2, with D hard to call. Germline V gene data show CDR1 as SGHNT and CDR2 as YYREEE (reference sequence). The V end lost 0 bases, the J end lost 0 bases, and 6 bases lay between the germline ends. The CDR3 is 14 residues long. Written as DNA, the CDR3 is TGTGCCAGCAGCTTGGCCGGGCCTAACTATGGCTACACCTTC. Translated: CASSLAGPNYGYTF.

The gene calls are TRBV18 and TRBJ1-1, with a possible D match to TRBD1 (6 bases). V lost 4 bases, J lost 2 bases, and 14 bases lay in between. The CDR3 sequence is 15 residues long. Per the germline V gene, CDR1 is KGHSH and CDR2 is LQKENI. CDR3 region: CASSLPLGANTEAFF. The CDR3 DNA is TGTGCCAGCTCACTCCCACTGGGGGCCAACACTGAAGCTTTCTTT.

Notes on this clone: A junction boundary mismatches the germline segment, possibly from a read error. The CDR3 loop reads CASSPGGGDGSYEQYF. Written as DNA, the CDR3 is TGCGCCAGCAGCCCCGGAGGAGGGGATGGCTCCTACGAGCAGTACTTC. V is TRBV5-4 and J is TRBJ2-7; D possibly corresponds to TRBD2 (6 bases). The CDR3 covers 16 residues. Germline loops: CDR1 SGHNT, CDR2 YYREEE (reference sequence). Complete variable domain (other parts from reference TRBV5-4 and TRBJ2-7): ETGVTQSPTHLIKTRGQQVTLRCSSQSGHNTVSWYQQALGQGPQFIFQYYREEENGRGNFPPRFSGLQFPNYSSELNVNALELDDSALYLCASSPGGGDGSYEQYFGPGTRLTVT.